The rows below give T cell receptor beta chains drawn from one sample of a study of blood T cells in healthy people across ages. In TCRdb, the 5' RACE reads were re-called with MiXCR into one record per CDR3 protein. The repertoire includes about 630,000 distinct CDR3 sequences, around a fifth of them detected once, and approximately 3.6% sits in the top ten. What was sequenced was blood. These receptors originate from a man aged 70-80 years in good health. CDR3s include the opening cysteine and the closing phenylalanine or tryptophan. The D gene is left open where the match is weak. Expanded clones get a size class; other rows say once, few or many, or leave the size out.

v_gene	d_gene	abundance	len	j_gene	CDR3aa	CDR3nt
TRBV4-1	.	few	15	TRBJ2-5	CASSQEGGGQETQYF	TGCGCCAGCAGCCAAGAGGGCGGAGGACAAGAGACCCAGTACTTC
TRBV2	.	few	13	TRBJ1-5	CASSVDKAQPQHF	TGTGCCAGCAGTGTGGACAAGGCTCAGCCCCAGCATTTT
TRBV2	.	.	15	TRBJ2-7	CASSEARGDSYEQYF	TGTGCCAGCAGTGAAGCTAGAGGAGATTCCTACGAGCAGTACTTC
TRBV12-3/TRBV12-4	TRBD2	.	14	TRBJ2-3	CASSLGTSVDTQYF	TGTGCCAGCAGCTTAGGGACTAGCGTCGATACGCAGTATTTT
TRBV7-2	TRBD1	few	16	TRBJ1-6	CASSLAPTGSRSPLHF	TGTGCCAGCAGCTTAGCCCCGACAGGGTCGCGTTCACCCCTCCACTTT
TRBV3-1	.	.	13	TRBJ2-3	CASSQKRKGTQYF	TGTGCCAGCAGCCAAAAACGCAAAGGTACGCAGTATTTT
TRBV20-1	TRBD2	.	19	TRBJ2-1	CSARGLGTSGSVSYNEQFF	TGCAGTGCTAGAGGGTTGGGGACTAGCGGGAGTGTTTCCTACAATGAGCAGTTCTTC
TRBV29-1	.	few	12	TRBJ2-2	CSATRDTGELFF	TGCAGCGCAACGCGCGATACCGGGGAGCTGTTTTTT
TRBV5-1	TRBD2	.	15	TRBJ2-1	CASSSPSGRGNEQFF	TGCGCCAGCAGCTCCCCTAGCGGGAGAGGGAATGAGCAGTTCTTC
TRBV27	.	.	15	TRBJ2-5	CASSRTTSFQETRYF	TGTGCCAGCAGTAGGACAACATCCTTCCAAGAGACCCGGTACTTC
TRBV12-3/TRBV12-4	TRBD2	.	15	TRBJ2-1	CAVVFSLANYNEQFF	TGTGCCGTCGTATTCTCACTAGCGAACTACAATGAGCAGTTCTTC
TRBV12-3/TRBV12-4	TRBD2	many	17	TRBJ2-1	CASSFLPPGLNRHEQFF	TGTGCCAGCAGTTTCCTACCTCCGGGACTAAACCGCCATGAGCAGTTCTTC
TRBV5-1	.	.	12	TRBJ1-4	CASSFPNEKLFF	TGCGCCAGCAGCTTCCCCAATGAAAAACTGTTTTTT
TRBV6-6	TRBD2	few	14	TRBJ2-7	CASSYRTSGKEQYF	TGTGCCAGCAGTTACCGGACTAGCGGGAAAGAGCAGTACTTC
TRBV5-5	TRBD1	many	14	TRBJ1-1	CASSIGQARTEAFF	TGTGCCAGCAGCATCGGACAGGCGAGGACTGAAGCTTTCTTT
TRBV20-1	TRBD2	.	15	TRBJ2-1	CSARVAGAARYEQFF	TGCAGTGCTAGAGTAGCGGGAGCAGCTCGGTATGAGCAGTTCTTC
TRBV5-1	TRBD2	.	17	TRBJ2-5	CASSPGTSGRIGETQYF	TGCGCCAGCAGCCCCGGGACTAGCGGGAGAATTGGTGAGACCCAGTACTTC
TRBV5-5	.	few	13	TRBJ1-5	CASSLDGSQPQHF	TGTGCCAGCAGCTTGGACGGAAGCCAGCCCCAGCATTTT
TRBV5-4	TRBD2	.	15	TRBJ2-2	CASSWAGTRDGELFF	TGTGCCAGCAGCTGGGCCGGGACTAGAGACGGGGAGCTGTTTTTT
TRBV20-1	TRBD2	few	15	TRBJ2-7	CSARRGAGVEDEQYF	TGCAGTGCTAGGAGAGGAGCGGGGGTTGAGGACGAGCAGTACTTC
TRBV7-9	TRBD2	few	16	TRBJ2-4	CASSLASGSAKNIQYF	TGTGCCAGCAGCTTAGCTAGCGGGAGTGCCAAAAACATTCAGTACTTC
TRBV28	.	.	14	TRBJ2-2	CASSLGGGTGELFF	TGTGCCAGCAGTTTAGGGGGCGGCACCGGGGAGCTGTTTTTT
TRBV24-1	.	.	12	TRBJ2-7	CATSDGGYEQYF	TGTGCCACCAGTGATGGTGGCTACGAGCAGTACTTC
TRBV4-3	.	few	16	TRBJ1-4	CASSRRRGAANEKLFF	TGCGCCAGCAGCCGGAGACGAGGGGCGGCTAATGAAAAACTGTTTTTT
TRBV11-2	.	.	15	TRBJ1-4	CASSLDGRGEEKLFF	TGTGCCAGCAGCTTAGACGGACGGGGAGAAGAAAAACTGTTTTTT
TRBV24-1	TRBD1	once	13	TRBJ2-7	CATSEGTGTEQYF	TGTGCCACCAGTGAAGGGACAGGCACTGAGCAGTACTTC
TRBV11-2	.	many	15	TRBJ2-3	CASSPGSPSTDTQYF	TGTGCCAGCAGCCCAGGGAGCCCCAGCACAGATACGCAGTATTTT
TRBV12-3/TRBV12-4	TRBD1	.	18	TRBJ2-4	CASSLAALTGYTKNIQYF	TGTGCCAGCAGTTTAGCCGCACTGACAGGGTATACCAAAAACATTCAGTACTTC
TRBV6-2/TRBV6-3	.	few	11	TRBJ2-1	CASGALNEQFF	TGTGCCAGCGGCGCTCTCAATGAGCAGTTCTTC
TRBV6-5	.	.	15	TRBJ1-1	CASSYSVGGGGEAFF	TGTGCCAGCAGTTACTCGGTTGGGGGGGGAGGTGAAGCTTTCTTT
TRBV6-1	.	.	14	TRBJ2-2	CASSEWIAAGELFF	TGTGCCAGCAGTGAATGGATAGCAGCCGGGGAGCTGTTTTTT
TRBV20-1	.	.	16	TRBJ2-1	CSARDAQRSSYNEQFF	TGCAGTGCTAGAGATGCCCAGCGGAGCTCCTACAATGAGCAGTTCTTC
TRBV15	.	few	14	TRBJ2-3	CATSRGSPADTQYF	TGTGCCACCAGCAGGGGGAGCCCCGCAGATACGCAGTATTTT
TRBV2	.	.	13	TRBJ1-1	CASNRRRNTEAFF	TGTGCCAGCAACCGACGGAGGAACACTGAAGCTTTCTTT
TRBV9	TRBD1	.	19	TRBJ1-3	CASSGDFSGTGSSGNTIYF	TGTGCCAGCAGCGGAGATTTCTCCGGGACAGGGAGCTCTGGAAACACCATATATTTT
TRBV18	TRBD2	.	18	TRBJ2-6	CASSPLASGSSGANVLTF	TGTGCCAGCTCACCATTGGCTAGCGGGAGCTCAGGGGCCAACGTCCTGACTTTC
TRBV9	.	few	14	TRBJ1-2	CANSVASTGYGYTF	TGTGCCAACAGCGTTGCCTCGACCGGCTATGGCTACACCTTC
TRBV6-2/TRBV6-3	.	.	13	TRBJ2-5	CASGQEVGETQYF	TGTGCCAGCGGTCAGGAAGTCGGAGAGACCCAGTACTTC
TRBV9	TRBD2	few	16	TRBJ2-2	CASSVYSGSNTGELFF	TGTGCCAGCAGCGTATATAGCGGGAGCAATACCGGGGAGCTGTTTTTT
TRBV3-1	.	many	15	TRBJ2-1	CASSLGRLKKNEQFF	TGTGCCAGCAGCCTCGGGAGACTAAAGAAGAATGAGCAGTTCTTC